This T cell receptor (beta chain) was observed in a study of blood T cell repertoires in COVID-19 (dated by TCRdb to 2018 to 2020). Concerning the study at large: Collaborator samples came from the United States, Italy and Spain and covered acute and convalescent phases of COVID-19. The material from the prospective study consisted of cDNA or gDNA derived from T cells, B-cell-depleted T cells, or PBMCs. Deeply sampled blood TCRbeta repertoires from subjects exposed to, actively infected with, or recovered from COVID-19 were included in the dataset. The repertoires were released in a freely available public database intended as a resource for research on the immune response to SARS-CoV-2. Samples came from the ongoing ImmuneRACE study (first 160 participants) plus 1,254 subjects from 6 global collaborators. Nearly every sample came with metadata listing a de-identified subject ID, COVID-19 status, age in years and sex. HLA class I and class II types, where available, came from metadata supplied by the sample provider rather than from assay-based typing.

What the authors observed across the whole study: How much clinical and demographic metadata was included differed by source and by participant, and the metadata was provided uncurated.

On this clone itself: Its binding antigen is unknown. The input lacks base qualities; no much larger clone sits a single base away.

TCRbeta CDR3 regions were amplified from genomic DNA using the immunoSEQ Assay, a bias-controlled multiplex PCR. For the original study's pipeline: The number of nucleated cells in each sample was estimated from the amplification of reference gene primers within the assay. To quantify the absolute abundance of each unique TCRbeta CDR3 rearrangement, sequence reads were collapsed and filtered. For each sample, productive Simpson clonality was calculated as the square root of Simpson's diversity index across productive rearrangements. TCRdb provides this immuneACCESS table in a form limited to in-frame rearrangements. Some clones are lacking; in checked studies, under half of them reflect an unresolved V gene, and why the rest are absent is not known. V, J and clone size derive from that table, while D and trimming were established from the DNA sequence. The sample table holds tens of thousands of clones, of which roughly 87% were seen once. The ten largest clonotypes hold less than 6.5% of the sample.

Each collaborating institution followed its own protocols to collect whole blood in K2EDTA tubes. Collaborator samples were shipped for TCRbeta analysis as frozen whole blood, isolated PBMCs, or DNA extracted from either sample type. Reading the germline V gene gives CDR1 ENHRY and CDR2 SYGVKD. The V and J ends are trimmed by 7 bases and 6 bases, leaving 11 bases between them. Reading from cysteine to phenylalanine, the CDR3 counts 12 amino acids. The only DNA kept is the CDR3, 36 bases in frame from the first base. This sequence uses TRBV10-3 and TRBJ2-3; the D segment could be TRBD2, given 7 matching bases. The sequenced material came from peripheral blood. The source of this sequence is a man in his 60s with active COVID-19. The CDR3 is CAIKGGADTQYF. Read as DNA, the sequence is TGTGCCATCAAAGGGGGGGCGGATACGCAGTATTTT.